Shown below are 7 T cell receptor beta chains from a single sample sequenced in a study of CD8 T cells in Susac syndrome. The authors reverse transcribed roughly 0.5 to 1 ug RNA with random hexamers. One entry per CDR3 protein results from TCRdb running MiXCR on the immunoSEQ multiplex PCR reads. Of about 20,000 distinct CDR3 sequences listed, more than 85% are singletons. Sequenced: CD8+ T cells from PBMCs. These receptor sequences come from a human donor in good health.

The V gene is TRBV5-6, the J gene TRBJ2-1; TRBD1 or TRBD2 may be the D gene (5 bases each). Trimming took off 0 bases at V and 9 bases at J, with 13 bases between the two ends. This CDR3 is 14 amino acids long. Per germline, CDR1 SGHDT and CDR2 YYEEEE. CDR3 coding DNA: TGTGCCAGCAGCTTGGTTGGGTTGGGGGTTGAGCAGTTCTTC. This sequence encodes CASSLVGLGVEQFF.

This clonotype is a singleton in its sample. V and J are TRBV7-9 and TRBJ1-1; D remains unclear. Germline V gene data show CDR1 as SEHNR and CDR2 as FQNEAQ (reference sequence). Trimming left V 1 base short and J 4 bases short, with 13 bases between. The CDR3 contains 15 residues. The chain's CDR3 is CASSLGSTGVTEAFF. DNA for the CDR3: TGTGCCAGCAGCTTAGGGAGTACCGGAGTCACTGAAGCTTTCTTT.

The rearrangement links TRBV14 to TRBJ2-1, with D uncertain. Germline-derived CDR1 and CDR2 are SGHDN and FVKESK. This CDR3 region has 13 residues. With 4 bases removed from V and 6 bases from J, the gap between germline ends came to 10 bases. CDR3 region: CASSPHWGNEQFF. The DNA for the CDR3 is TGTGCCAGCAGCCCCCACTGGGGCAATGAGCAGTTCTTC.

V and J are TRBV9 and TRBJ1-2; D gene ambiguous. The CDR3 sequence is 14 residues long. Trimming shortened V by 2 bases and J by 0 bases, and 8 bases separated the two germline ends. Germline V lookup: CDR1 SGDLS, CDR2 YYNGEE. CDR3 nucleotides: TGTGCCAGCAGCGTTGGCAGCACTAACTATGGCTACACCTTC. Amino acids: CASSVGSTNYGYTF.

The count of this clonotype is one. V and J are TRBV9 and TRBJ2-3; D remains unclear. Germline CDR1 reads SGDLS; CDR2 reads YYNGEE. Between the trimmed V and J ends, which lost 3 bases and 0 bases, there was a span of 14 bases. The CDR3 is made up of 16 amino acids. CDR3 nucleotide sequence: TGTGCCAGCAGCGCATACAGTGAGTTTAGCACAGATACGCAGTATTTT. Translating gives CASSAYSEFSTDTQYF.

V and J are TRBV12-3 or TRBV12-4 and TRBJ2-1; 8 positions match TRBD1. The J segment lost 0 bases and the V segment lost 5 bases, leaving 3 bases of the junction unmatched. The CDR3 is 15 residues long. CDR3 in DNA: TGTGCCAGCAGTCTAGGGACAGGCTCCTACAATGAGCAGTTCTTC. This gives the protein CASSLGTGSYNEQFF.

V and J are TRBV20-1 and TRBJ2-3, with D perhaps matching TRBD2 (6 bases). CDR1 DFQATT and CDR2 SNEGSKA come from the germline V gene (reference sequence). V lost 3 bases, J lost 5 bases, and 21 bases lay in between. The CDR3 runs 16 residues. Here the CDR3 reads CSAREGKDWVGDTQYF. The CDR3 DNA is TGCAGTGCTAGGGAGGGGAAAGATTGGGTAGGAGATACGCAGTATTTT.